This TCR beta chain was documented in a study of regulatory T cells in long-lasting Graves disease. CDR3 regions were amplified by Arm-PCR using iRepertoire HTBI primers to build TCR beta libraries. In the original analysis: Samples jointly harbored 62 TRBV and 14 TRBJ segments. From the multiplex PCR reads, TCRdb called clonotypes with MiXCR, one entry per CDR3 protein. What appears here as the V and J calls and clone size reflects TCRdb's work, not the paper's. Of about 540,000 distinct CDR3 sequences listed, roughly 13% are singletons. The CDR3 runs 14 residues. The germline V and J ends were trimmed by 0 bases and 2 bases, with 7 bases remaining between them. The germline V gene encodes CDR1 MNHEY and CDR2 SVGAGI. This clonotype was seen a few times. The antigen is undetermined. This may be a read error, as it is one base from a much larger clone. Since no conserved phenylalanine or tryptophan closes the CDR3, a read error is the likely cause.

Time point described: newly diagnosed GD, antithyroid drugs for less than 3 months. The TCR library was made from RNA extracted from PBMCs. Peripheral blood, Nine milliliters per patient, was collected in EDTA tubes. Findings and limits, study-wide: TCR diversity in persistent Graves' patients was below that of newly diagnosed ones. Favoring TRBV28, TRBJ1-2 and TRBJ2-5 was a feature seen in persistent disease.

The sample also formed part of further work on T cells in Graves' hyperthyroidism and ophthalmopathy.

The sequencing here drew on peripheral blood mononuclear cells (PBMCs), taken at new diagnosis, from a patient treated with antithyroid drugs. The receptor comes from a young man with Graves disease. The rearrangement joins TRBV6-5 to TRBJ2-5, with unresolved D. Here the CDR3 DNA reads TGTGCCAGCAGTTACTCGTCAGCACAAGAGACCCAGTACTCC. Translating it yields CASSYSSAQETQYS.